This TCR beta chain is drawn from a study of T cell repertoires in cytomegalovirus infection. Using its own MiXCR run on the reads, TCRdb lists one record per CDR3 protein. The sample has roughly 240,000 distinct CDR3 sequences, 6.5% seen once; the top ten hold under 7%. Germline CDR1 and CDR2: MNHNS and SASEGT. The CDR3 loop spans 14 amino acids. V was cut by 5 bases and J by 10 bases, with 18 bases left in between. This clonotype turned up a few times. The clonotype was recovered from a human donor in good health (CMV status not recorded). Some clones in this sample may be carry-over from other donors' samples. The chain links TRBV6-1 to TRBJ2-1; D uncertain. The sample taken for sequencing was PBMCs. The CDR3 reads CASSFPAPSTEQFF. The DNA of the CDR3 is TGTGCCAGCAGTTTCCCCGCTCCATCGACAGAGCAGTTCTTC.